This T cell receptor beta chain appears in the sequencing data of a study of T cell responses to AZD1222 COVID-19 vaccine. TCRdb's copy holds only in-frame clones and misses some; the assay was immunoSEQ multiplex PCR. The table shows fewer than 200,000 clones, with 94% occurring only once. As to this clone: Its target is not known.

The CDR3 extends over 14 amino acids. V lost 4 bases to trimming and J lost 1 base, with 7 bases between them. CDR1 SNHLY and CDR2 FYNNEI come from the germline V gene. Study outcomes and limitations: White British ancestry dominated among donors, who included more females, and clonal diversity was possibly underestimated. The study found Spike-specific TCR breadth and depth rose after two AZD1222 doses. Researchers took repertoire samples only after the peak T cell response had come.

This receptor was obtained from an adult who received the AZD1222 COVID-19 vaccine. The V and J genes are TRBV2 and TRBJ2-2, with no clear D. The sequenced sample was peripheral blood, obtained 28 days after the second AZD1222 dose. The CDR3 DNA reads TGTGCCAGCAGTGTGGGTGGGAACACCGGGGAGCTGTTTTTT. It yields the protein CASSVGGNTGELFF.